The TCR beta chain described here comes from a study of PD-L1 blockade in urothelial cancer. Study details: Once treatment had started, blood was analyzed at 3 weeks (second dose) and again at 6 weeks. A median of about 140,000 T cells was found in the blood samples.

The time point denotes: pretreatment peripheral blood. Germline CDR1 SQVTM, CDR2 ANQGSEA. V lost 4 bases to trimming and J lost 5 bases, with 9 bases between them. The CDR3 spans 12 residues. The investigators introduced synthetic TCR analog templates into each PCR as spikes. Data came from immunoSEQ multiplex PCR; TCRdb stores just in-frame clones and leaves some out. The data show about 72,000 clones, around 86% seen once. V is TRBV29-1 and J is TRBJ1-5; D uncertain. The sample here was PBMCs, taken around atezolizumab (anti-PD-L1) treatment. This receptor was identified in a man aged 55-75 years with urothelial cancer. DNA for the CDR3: TGCAGCGTTGGGGCCCAAGATCAGCCCCAGCATTTT. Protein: CSVGAQDQPQHF.